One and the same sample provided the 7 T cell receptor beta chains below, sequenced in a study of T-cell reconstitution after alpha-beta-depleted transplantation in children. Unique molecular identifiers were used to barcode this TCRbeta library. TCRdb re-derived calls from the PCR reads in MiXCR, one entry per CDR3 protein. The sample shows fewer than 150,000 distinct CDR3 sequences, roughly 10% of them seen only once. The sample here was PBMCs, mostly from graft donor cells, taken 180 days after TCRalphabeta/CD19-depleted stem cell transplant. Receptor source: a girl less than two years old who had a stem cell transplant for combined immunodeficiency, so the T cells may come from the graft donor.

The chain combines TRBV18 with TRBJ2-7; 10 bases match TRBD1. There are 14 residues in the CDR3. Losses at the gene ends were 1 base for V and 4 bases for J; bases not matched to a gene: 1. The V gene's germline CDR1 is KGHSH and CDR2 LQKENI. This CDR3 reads CASSPLDRGYEQYF. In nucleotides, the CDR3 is TGTGCCAGCTCACCACTGGACAGGGGGTACGAGCAGTACTTC.

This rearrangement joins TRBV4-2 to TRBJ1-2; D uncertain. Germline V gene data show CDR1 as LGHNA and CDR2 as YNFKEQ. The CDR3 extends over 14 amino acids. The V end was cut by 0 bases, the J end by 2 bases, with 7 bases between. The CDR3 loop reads CASSQDRGNYGYTF. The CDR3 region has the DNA TGTGCCAGCAGCCAAGATCGAGGAAACTATGGCTACACCTTC.

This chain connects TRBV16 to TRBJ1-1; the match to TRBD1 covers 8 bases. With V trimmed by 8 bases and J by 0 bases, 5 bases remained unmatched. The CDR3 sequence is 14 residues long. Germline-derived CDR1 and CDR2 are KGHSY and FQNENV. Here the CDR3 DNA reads TGTGCCAGCTGGGACAGGCAAATGAACACTGAAGCTTTCTTT. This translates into CASWDRQMNTEAFF.

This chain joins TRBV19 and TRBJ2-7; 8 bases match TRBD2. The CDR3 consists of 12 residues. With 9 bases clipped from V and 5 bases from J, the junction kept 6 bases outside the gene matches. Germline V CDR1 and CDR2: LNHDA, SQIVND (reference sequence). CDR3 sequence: CASGGGSDEQYF. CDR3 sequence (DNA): TGTGCCAGCGGGGGGGGATCCGACGAGCAGTACTTC.

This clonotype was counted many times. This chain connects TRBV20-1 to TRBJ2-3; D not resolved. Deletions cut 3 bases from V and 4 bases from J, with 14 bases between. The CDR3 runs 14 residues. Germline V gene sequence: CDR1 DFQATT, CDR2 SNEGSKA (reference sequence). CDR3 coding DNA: TGCAGTGCTAGCGAGGTACCCCTCCCAGATACGCAGTATTTT. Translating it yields CSASEVPLPDTQYF.

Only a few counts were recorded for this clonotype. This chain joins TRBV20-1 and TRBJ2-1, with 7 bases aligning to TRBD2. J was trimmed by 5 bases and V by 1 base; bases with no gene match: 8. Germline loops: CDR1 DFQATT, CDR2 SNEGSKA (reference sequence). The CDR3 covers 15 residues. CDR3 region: CSARAGGLLNNEQFF. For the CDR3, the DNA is TGCAGTGCTAGAGCGGGGGGACTTTTAAACAATGAGCAGTTCTTC.

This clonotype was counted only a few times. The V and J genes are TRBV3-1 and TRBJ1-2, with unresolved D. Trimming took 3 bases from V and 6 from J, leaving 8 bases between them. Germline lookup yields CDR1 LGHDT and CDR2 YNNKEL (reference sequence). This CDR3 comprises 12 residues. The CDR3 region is CASSQGPDGYTF. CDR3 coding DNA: TGTGCCAGCAGCCAGGGTCCGGATGGCTACACCTTC.